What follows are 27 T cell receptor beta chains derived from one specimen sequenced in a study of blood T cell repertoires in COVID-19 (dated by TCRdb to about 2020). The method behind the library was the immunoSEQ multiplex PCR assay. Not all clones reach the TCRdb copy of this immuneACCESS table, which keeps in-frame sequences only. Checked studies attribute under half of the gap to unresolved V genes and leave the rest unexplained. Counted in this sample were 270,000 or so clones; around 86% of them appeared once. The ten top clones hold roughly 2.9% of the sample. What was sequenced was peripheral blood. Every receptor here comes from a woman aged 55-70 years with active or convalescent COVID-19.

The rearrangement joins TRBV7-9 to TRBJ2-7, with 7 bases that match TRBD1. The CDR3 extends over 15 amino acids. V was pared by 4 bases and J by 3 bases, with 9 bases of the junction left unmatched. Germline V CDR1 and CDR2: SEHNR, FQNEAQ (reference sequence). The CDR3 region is CASSSSGTDNYEQYF. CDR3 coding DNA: TGTGCCAGCAGCTCATCCGGGACAGATAACTACGAGCAGTACTTC.

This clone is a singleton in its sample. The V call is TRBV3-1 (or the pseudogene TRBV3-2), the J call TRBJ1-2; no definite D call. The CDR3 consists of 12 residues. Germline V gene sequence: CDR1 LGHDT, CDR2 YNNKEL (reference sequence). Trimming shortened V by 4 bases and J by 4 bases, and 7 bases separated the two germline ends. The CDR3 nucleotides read TGTGCCAGCAGCCCCCACGGCTATGGCTACACCTTC. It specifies CASSPHGYGYTF.

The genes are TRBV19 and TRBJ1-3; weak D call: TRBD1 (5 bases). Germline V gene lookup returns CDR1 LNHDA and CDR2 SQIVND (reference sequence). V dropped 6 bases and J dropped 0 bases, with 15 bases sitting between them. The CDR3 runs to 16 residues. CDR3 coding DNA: TGTGCCAGTAGACGTACAGGACCTCTCTCTGGAAACACCATATATTTT. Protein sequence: CASRRTGPLSGNTIYF.

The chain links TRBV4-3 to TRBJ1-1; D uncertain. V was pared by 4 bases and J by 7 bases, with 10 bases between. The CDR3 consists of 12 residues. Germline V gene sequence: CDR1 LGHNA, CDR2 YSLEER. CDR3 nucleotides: TGCGCCAGCAGCCGCGGCCGCGGTGAAGCTTTCTTT. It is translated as CASSRGRGEAFF.

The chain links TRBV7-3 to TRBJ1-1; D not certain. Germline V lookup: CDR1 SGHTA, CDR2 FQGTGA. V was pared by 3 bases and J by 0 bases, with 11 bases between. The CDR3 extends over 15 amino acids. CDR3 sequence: CASSLGEAMNTEAFF. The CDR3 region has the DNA TGTGCCAGCAGCTTGGGTGAGGCAATGAACACTGAAGCTTTCTTT.

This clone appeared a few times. The CDR3 DNA is TGCACCAGCAGCCAAGGGACAGGTAGGGCCAATGGCTATGGCTACACCTTC. Amino acids: CTSSQGTGRANGYGYTF. The chain joins TRBV1 to TRBJ1-2; the D call TRBD1 from the table was never checked on the DNA. TRBV1 has pseudogene status. The CDR3 runs 17 residues.

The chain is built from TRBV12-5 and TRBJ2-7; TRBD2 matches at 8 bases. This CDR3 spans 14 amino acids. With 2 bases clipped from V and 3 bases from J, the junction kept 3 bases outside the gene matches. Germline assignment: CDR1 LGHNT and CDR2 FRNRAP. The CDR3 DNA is TGTGCTAGTGGTTTGTACGGGGGGGTCTACGAGCAGTACTTC. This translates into CASGLYGGVYEQYF.

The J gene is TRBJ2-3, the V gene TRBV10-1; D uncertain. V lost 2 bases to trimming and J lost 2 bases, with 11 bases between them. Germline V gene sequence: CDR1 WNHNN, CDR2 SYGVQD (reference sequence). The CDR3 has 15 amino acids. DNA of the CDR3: TGCGCCAGCAGTGAGACTGAGGCATACACAGATACGCAGTATTTT. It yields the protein CASSETEAYTDTQYF.

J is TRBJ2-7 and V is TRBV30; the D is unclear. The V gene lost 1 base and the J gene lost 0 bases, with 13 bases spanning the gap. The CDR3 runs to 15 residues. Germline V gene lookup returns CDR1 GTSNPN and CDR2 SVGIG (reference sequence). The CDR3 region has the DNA TGTGCCTGGAGTGGGTCTGGGCTGAGCTCCTACGAGCAGTACTTC. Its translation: CAWSGSGLSSYEQYF.

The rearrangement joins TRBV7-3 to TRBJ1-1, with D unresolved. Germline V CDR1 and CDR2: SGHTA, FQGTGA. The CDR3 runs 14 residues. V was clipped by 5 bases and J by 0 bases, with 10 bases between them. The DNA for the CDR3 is TGTGCCAGCAGCCCAACAGACATGAACACTGAAGCTTTCTTT. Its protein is CASSPTDMNTEAFF.

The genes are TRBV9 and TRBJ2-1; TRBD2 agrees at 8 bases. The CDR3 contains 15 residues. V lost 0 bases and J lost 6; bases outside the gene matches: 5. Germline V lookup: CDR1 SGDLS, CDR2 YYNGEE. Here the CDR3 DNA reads TGTGCCAGCAGCGTAGGTAGTAGCGGGACCAATGAGCAGTTCTTC. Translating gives CASSVGSSGTNEQFF.

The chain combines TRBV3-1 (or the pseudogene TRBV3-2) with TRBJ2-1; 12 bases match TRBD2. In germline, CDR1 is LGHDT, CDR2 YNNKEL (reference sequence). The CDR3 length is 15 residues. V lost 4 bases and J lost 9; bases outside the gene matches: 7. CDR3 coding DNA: TGTGCCAGCAGCCGTTCTCTAGCGGGGGGGCCTGAGCAGTTCTTC. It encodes CASSRSLAGGPEQFF.

The CDR3 nucleotides are TGTGCCAGCAGACGAGAAAACACCGGGGAGCTGTTTTTT. As protein: CASRRENTGELFF. The chain joins TRBV28 to TRBJ2-2; D is ambiguous. CDR1 is MDHEN and CDR2 is SYDVKM in the germline V gene. Trimming took 6 bases from V and 2 from J, leaving 7 bases between them. This CDR3 region has 13 residues.

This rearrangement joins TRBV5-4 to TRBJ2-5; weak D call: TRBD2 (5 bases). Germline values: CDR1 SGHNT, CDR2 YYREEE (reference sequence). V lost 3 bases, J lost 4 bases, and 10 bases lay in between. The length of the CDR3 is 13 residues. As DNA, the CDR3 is TGTGCCAGCAGCTGGGAGTCCACAGAGACCCAGTACTTC. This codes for CASSWESTETQYF.

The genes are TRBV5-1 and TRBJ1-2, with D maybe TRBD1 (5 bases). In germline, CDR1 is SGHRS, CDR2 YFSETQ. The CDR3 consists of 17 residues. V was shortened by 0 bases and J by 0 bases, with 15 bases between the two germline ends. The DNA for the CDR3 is TGCGCCAGCAGCTTGGCCCAGGGAACCCCAGCTAACTATGGCTACACCTTC. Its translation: CASSLAQGTPANYGYTF.

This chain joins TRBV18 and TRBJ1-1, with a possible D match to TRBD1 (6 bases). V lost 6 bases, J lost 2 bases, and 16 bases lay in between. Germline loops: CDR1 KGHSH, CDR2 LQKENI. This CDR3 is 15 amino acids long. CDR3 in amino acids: CASSPRWTANTEAFF. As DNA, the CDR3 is TGTGCCAGCTCTCCGCGTTGGACAGCCAACACTGAAGCTTTCTTT.

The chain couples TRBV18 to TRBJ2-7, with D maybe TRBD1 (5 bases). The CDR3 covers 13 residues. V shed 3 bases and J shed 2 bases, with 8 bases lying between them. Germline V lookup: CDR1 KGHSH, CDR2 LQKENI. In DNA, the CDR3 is TGTGCCAGCTCACCCTTGACAGCCTACGAGCAGTACTTC. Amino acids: CASSPLTAYEQYF.

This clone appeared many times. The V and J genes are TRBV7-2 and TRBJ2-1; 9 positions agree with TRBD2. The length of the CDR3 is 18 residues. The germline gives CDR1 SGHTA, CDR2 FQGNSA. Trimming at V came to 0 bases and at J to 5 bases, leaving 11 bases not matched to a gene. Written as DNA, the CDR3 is TGTGCCAGCAGCTTAGCAGGAGGAGGCGGGGGGGCGAACAATGAGCAGTTCTTC. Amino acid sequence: CASSLAGGGGGANNEQFF. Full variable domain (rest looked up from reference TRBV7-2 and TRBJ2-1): GAGVSQSPSNKVTEKGKDVELRCDPISGHTALYWYRQSLGQGLEFLIYFQGNSAPDKSGLPSDRFSAERTGGSVSTLTIQRTQQEDSAVYLCASSLAGGGGGANNEQFFGPGTRLTVL.

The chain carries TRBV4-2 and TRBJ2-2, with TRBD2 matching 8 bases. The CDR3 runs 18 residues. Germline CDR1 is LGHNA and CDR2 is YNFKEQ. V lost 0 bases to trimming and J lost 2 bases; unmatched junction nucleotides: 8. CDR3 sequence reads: CASSQDPSGGFNTGELFF. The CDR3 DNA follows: TGTGCCAGCAGCCAAGATCCCAGCGGGGGCTTCAACACCGGGGAGCTGTTTTTT.

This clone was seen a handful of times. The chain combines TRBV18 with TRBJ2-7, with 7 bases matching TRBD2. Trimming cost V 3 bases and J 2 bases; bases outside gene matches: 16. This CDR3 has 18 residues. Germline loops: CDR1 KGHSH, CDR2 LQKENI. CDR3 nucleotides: TGTGCCAGCTCACCCCGCCCAGGGCCTGGGAGGGAGACCTACGAGCAGTACTTC. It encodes CASSPRPGPGRETYEQYF.

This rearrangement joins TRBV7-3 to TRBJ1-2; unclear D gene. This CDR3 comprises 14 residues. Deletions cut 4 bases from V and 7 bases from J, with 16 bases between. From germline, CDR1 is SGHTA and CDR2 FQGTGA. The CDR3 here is CASSSDPNRGGYTF. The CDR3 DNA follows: TGTGCCAGCAGCTCAGACCCCAACCGGGGTGGCTACACCTTC.

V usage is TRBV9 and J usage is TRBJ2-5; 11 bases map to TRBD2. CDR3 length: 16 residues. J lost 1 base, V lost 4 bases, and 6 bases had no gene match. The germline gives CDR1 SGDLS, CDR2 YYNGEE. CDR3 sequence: CASSTSSGGTQETQYF. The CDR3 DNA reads TGTGCCAGCAGCACATCTAGCGGGGGGACCCAAGAGACCCAGTACTTC. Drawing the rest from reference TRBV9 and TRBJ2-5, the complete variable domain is DSGVTQTPKHLITATGQRVTLRCSPRSGDLSVYWYQQSLDQGLQFLIQYYNGEERAKGNILERFSAQQFPDLHSELNLSSLELGDSALYFCASSTSSGGTQETQYFGPGTRLLVL.

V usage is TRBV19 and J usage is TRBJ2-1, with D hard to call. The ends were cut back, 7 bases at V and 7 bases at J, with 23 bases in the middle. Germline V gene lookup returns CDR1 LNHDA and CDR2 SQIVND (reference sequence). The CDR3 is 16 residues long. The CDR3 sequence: CASTPRLGRNLNEQFF. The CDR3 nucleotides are TGTGCCAGTACCCCGCGCCTGGGCCGTAATCTTAATGAGCAGTTCTTC. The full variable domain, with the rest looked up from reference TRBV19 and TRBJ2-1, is DGGITQSPKYLFRKEGQNVTLSCEQNLNHDAMYWYRQDPGQGLRLIYYSQIVNDFQKGDIAEGYSVSREKKESFPLTVTSAQKNPTAFYLCASTPRLGRNLNEQFFGPGTRLTVL.

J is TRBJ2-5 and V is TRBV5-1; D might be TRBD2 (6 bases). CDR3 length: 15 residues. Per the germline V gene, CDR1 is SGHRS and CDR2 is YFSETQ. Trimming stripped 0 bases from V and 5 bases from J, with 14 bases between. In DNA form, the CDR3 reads TGCGCCAGCAGCTTGGAGCGGGTAATTGGGGAGACCCAGTACTTC. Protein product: CASSLERVIGETQYF.

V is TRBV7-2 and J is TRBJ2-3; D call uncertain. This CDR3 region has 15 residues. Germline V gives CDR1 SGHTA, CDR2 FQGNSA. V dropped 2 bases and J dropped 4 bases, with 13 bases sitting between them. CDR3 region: CASSLPTSGADTQYF. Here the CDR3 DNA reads TGTGCCAGCAGCTTACCCACATCGGGTGCAGATACGCAGTATTTT.

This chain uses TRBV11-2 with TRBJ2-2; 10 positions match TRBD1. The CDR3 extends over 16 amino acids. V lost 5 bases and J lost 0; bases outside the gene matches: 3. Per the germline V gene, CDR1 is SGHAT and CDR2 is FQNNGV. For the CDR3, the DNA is TGTGCCAGCAGCACCGACAGGGGGCCGAACACCGGGGAGCTGTTTTTT. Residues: CASSTDRGPNTGELFF.

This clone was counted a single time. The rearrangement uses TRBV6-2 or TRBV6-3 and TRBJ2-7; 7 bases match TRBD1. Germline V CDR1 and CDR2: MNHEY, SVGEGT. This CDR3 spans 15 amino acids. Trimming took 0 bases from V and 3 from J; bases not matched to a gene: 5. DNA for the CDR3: TGTGCCAGCAGTTACTCGAGAGACAGGGACTACGAGCAGTACTTC. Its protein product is CASSYSRDRDYEQYF.